This T cell receptor (beta chain) was sequenced in a study of CD8+CD57+ T cells in acquired aplastic anemia listed by TCRdb under 2018. Describing the broader study: Extracted DNA from sorted CD4+ and CD8+ cells averaged about 2.9 ug, ranging from roughly 0.17 to 27.4 ug. For healthy donor samples, the average read count was about 9.9 million for CD4+ cells and approximately 11 million for CD8+ cells.

A remark on this clonotype: No antigen is known for it. Nothing much larger sits one base from this clone, and base qualities are not available.

What the study reported, not specific to this receptor: Patients and healthy controls showed no significant difference in CD8+ Simpson's diversity (P=0.060). Fewer than 30 CD8+ CDR3 sequences were found in both patients and controls but appeared to be highly expressed in patients and within the immunodominant clones of the patients.

Genomic DNA was used as template for profiling of TCR beta VDJ combinations and CDR3 sequences. TCR repertoire sequencing was run on an Illumina HiSeq 2000. The authors' analysis ran thus. TRBV/TRBJ rearrangement plots, CDR3 size and DJ length profiles, and Simpson's diversity index were used to assess repertoires. The immunodominant clone was defined as the most abundant DNA sequence in deep sequencing data. CDR3 amino acid sequences were screened for sharing across subjects and were compared with published repertoires and the VDJdb database. TCRdb took the public reads, trimmed them with fastp at Q25, ran MiXCR for clone calling and kept in-frame beta chains. All rows with the same CDR3 protein become a single entry with the most common DNA and genes. TCRdb, rather than the study authors, made the V and J calls. The sample table contains 130,000 or so distinct CDR3 sequences; only one count was recorded for roughly two fifths of them. The ten largest clonotypes hold almost 8.5% of the sample.

Here V drops 0 bases and J drops 7 bases, and the junction holds 11 bases not matched to any gene. Including the terminal cysteine and phenylalanine, the CDR3 comprises 17 residues. The entry retains the CDR3 DNA only, 51 bases that are in frame from base 1. Looking up the germline V gene (reference sequence) yields CDR1 LGHDT and CDR2 YNNKEL. TCR repertoires of sorted CD4+ and CD8+ blood T cells from severe aplastic anemia patients and healthy subjects were deep-sequenced in the study. Ficoll-Paque density gradient centrifugation was used to isolate peripheral blood mononuclear cells. Before DNA extraction, CD4+ and CD8+ T cells were sorted with FACS or magnetic beads.

The sequenced sample was sorted CD4+, CD8+, or CD8+CD57+ T cells (not recorded which) from PBMCs. The chain is assembled from TRBV3-1 and TRBJ2-5, and TRBD2 matches 10 of the central bases. The receptor was derived from a human donor in good health, serving as a control. The nucleotides are TGTGCCAGCAGCCAAGATTACCTAGCGGGAGTATTTGGGACCCAGTACTTC. Its protein product is CASSQDYLAGVFGTQYF.